This T cell receptor beta chain comes out of a study of blood T cell repertoires in COVID-19. Some clones are missing from TCRdb's copy, which holds only in-frame ones; the method was immunoSEQ multiplex PCR. The sample has under 200,000 clones; around 85% are singletons. Germline assignment: CDR1 SGHVS and CDR2 FQNEAQ. Trimming cost V 1 base and J 3 bases, with 19 bases left between them. The CDR3 is 17 residues long. Source material: peripheral blood. This receptor was taken from a man aged 60 to 75 who had recovered from COVID-19. The chain uses TRBV7-8 and TRBJ2-7; possible D gene TRBD1, 6 bases. As DNA, the CDR3 is TGTGCCAGCAGCTTAGTTGAGGGGCGGGCAGGGGACTACGAGCAGTACTTC. Protein: CASSLVEGRAGDYEQYF.